Listed below are T cell receptor beta chains from one sample, sequenced in a study of T-cell memory formation after mild COVID-19. TCRdb analysed the 5' RACE reads with MiXCR anew, one entry per CDR3 protein. The table shows about 500,000 distinct CDR3 sequences, with about a fifth occurring only once. Sequenced sample: PBMCs or a T cell subset sorted from them (not recorded which). The receptors were sampled from an adult woman who had mild COVID-19 (a few samples of this study predate the infection). Cell type and time point are not known. CDR3s include the opening cysteine and the closing phenylalanine or tryptophan. The D gene is left open where the match is weak. Size is stated for part of the rows, as once, few or many counts, or as a class when the clone is expanded.

TRBJ2-3 - - TRBV6-5 TGTGCCAGCAGTAACATCATCAGGTTTGGGGTCACAGATACGCAGTATTTT CASSNIIRFGVTDTQYF
TRBJ1-5 - - TRBV5-6 TGTGCCAGCAGCTTAAGTAGACAGTTCCCCAAAGTCTTCCAGCATTTT CASSLSRQFPKVFQHF
TRBJ1-5 - TRBD1 TRBV27 TGTGCCAGCAGGAGCGGGACAGGGGGAAATCAGCCCCAGCATTTT CASRSGTGGNQPQHF
TRBJ1-6 many TRBD1 TRBV4-3 TGCGCCAGCAGCCAAGCGGGACAGGGCAATTCACCCCTCCACTTT CASSQAGQGNSPLHF
TRBJ1-1 - - TRBV7-6 TGTGCCAGCAGCTTATGGGGAGGCACTGAAGCTTTCTTT CASSLWGGTEAFF
TRBJ1-5 few - TRBV30 TGTGCCTGGGATCAGGGGCCGATTAATCAGCCCCAGCATTTT CAWDQGPINQPQHF
TRBJ2-7 - - TRBV10-3 TGTGCCATCAGTCCCGGCGGCTCCTACGAGCAGTACTTC CAISPGGSYEQYF
TRBJ2-5 - TRBD1 TRBV7-8 TGTGCCAGCAGCTCCAGCCATAGACAGGGGGAACAAGAGACCCAGTACTTC CASSSSHRQGEQETQYF
TRBJ1-4 - TRBD1 TRBV19 TGTGCCAGTAGCCCGGGACAGGGCCTTCTTAATGAAAAACTGTTTTTT CASSPGQGLLNEKLFF
TRBJ1-4 - - TRBV25-1 TGTGCCAGCAATACCGCTAATGAAAAACTGTTTTTT CASNTANEKLFF
TRBJ1-2 - TRBD1 TRBV4-2 TGTGCCAGCAGCGACCACCAGACAGGGGACTATGGCTACACCTTC CASSDHQTGDYGYTF
TRBJ1-5 - - TRBV20-1 TGCAGTGCTAGACTTTTAGACGGCAGACTTAGCAATCAGCCCCAGCATTTT CSARLLDGRLSNQPQHF
TRBJ2-4 - TRBD2 TRBV7-3 TGTGCCAGCAGCTCCGGGACTAGCAGTCCCATTCAGTACTTC CASSSGTSSPIQYF
TRBJ2-7 - TRBD1 TRBV28 TGTGCCAGCAGTTTTCCGGGACAGGGTTCCTACGAGCAGTACTTC CASSFPGQGSYEQYF
TRBJ1-2 - - TRBV10-3 TGTGCCACCCATCAGCCCGACTATGGCTACACCTTC CATHQPDYGYTF
TRBJ1-1 - - TRBV6-1 TGTGCCAGCTCCAGACATAAAGCTGAAGCTTTCTTT CASSRHKAEAFF
TRBJ1-1 - - TRBV19 TGTGCCAGTAGTATAGACCCGGCCGCCCGGGCCACTGAAGCTTTCTTT CASSIDPAARATEAFF
TRBJ1-2 - - TRBV14 TGTGCCAGCAGCCCAGGATTGACTACCGCGGAGGTCTATGGCTACACCTTC CASSPGLTTAEVYGYTF
TRBJ1-1 - - TRBV7-9 TGTGCCAGCAGCGCTCCCGGGACGGGCAACACTGAAGCTTTCTTT CASSAPGTGNTEAFF
TRBJ1-2 few - TRBV4-1 TGCGCCAGCAGCCATAAACCGGGACACAACTATGGCTACACCTTC CASSHKPGHNYGYTF
TRBJ2-3 few - TRBV3-1 TGTGCCAGCAGCCCGCTCCTGGGCACAGATACGCAGTATTTT CASSPLLGTDTQYF
TRBJ2-1 few TRBD1 TRBV12-3/TRBV12-4 TGTGCCAGCAGTTTCGGGACAGACGACAATGAGCAGTTCTTC CASSFGTDDNEQFF
TRBJ1-4 few TRBD1 TRBV29-1 TGCAGCGTTTACCTGGGCCAGGGGGCAACTAATGAAAAACTGTTTTTT CSVYLGQGATNEKLFF
TRBJ2-7 many - TRBV5-1 TGCGCCAGCAGCTCCCCGGACACCTACGAGCAGTACTTC CASSSPDTYEQYF
TRBJ2-1 - - TRBV24-1 TGTGCCACCAGTTCAGCCAGGACTGCCGGGAATGAGCAGTTCTTC CATSSARTAGNEQFF
TRBJ1-2 few TRBD1 TRBV4-1 TGCGCCAGCAGCCAAGGGACAGGGGGGCGCTCCATTGGCTACACCTTC CASSQGTGGRSIGYTF
TRBJ2-1 - - TRBV9 TGTGCCAGCAGCGTAGAGGTAGCACGTGAGCAGTTCTTC CASSVEVAREQFF
TRBJ1-2 few TRBD1 TRBV18 TGTGCCAGCTCACCACGGACAGGGAGCTATGGCTACACCTTC CASSPRTGSYGYTF
TRBJ2-5 - TRBD2 TRBV9 TGTGCCAGCAACCACGGGACTAGCGGGGAGCCCCAGTACTTC CASNHGTSGEPQYF
TRBJ2-7 - - TRBV4-1 TGCGCCAGCGCAAAGGCTGGACTCCCCGCGCTCGAGCAGTACTTC CASAKAGLPALEQYF
TRBJ2-5 - TRBD2 TRBV12-3/TRBV12-4 TGTGCCAGCAGTTGGCCTCCCACCACGCTAGCGGGAGTAATTCCCCAAGAGACCCAGTACTTC CASSWPPTTLAGVIPQETQYF
TRBJ2-1 - - TRBV7-2 TGTGCCAGCAGCTTAGTGGGTGGGGTTTCAAATGAGCAGTTCTTC CASSLVGGVSNEQFF
TRBJ2-5 few TRBD2 TRBV24-1 TGTGCCACCAGTGACCCGGGGGGCCAAGAGACCCAGTACTTC CATSDPGGQETQYF
TRBJ2-3 few - TRBV7-3 TGTGCCAGCAGCTTAATGGGAACTCGCACAGATACGCAGTATTTT CASSLMGTRTDTQYF
TRBJ2-3 many TRBD1 TRBV2 TGTGCCAGCAGTTTCACAGGGGCCGATACGCAGTATTTT CASSFTGADTQYF
TRBJ2-1 - - TRBV21-1 TGTGCCGCTAAACGGACTAGCGGGGGGGGTGAGCAGTTCTTC CAAKRTSGGGEQFF
TRBJ2-2 - - TRBV7-9 TGTGCCAGCAGCCCGAAGGGACCGGACACCGGGGAGCTGTTTTTT CASSPKGPDTGELFF
TRBJ2-5 - - TRBV21-1 TGTGCCAGCCGGGGGCGGGAGACCCAGTACTTC CASRGRETQYF
TRBJ2-1 few - TRBV7-9 TGTGCCAGCAGCTTACCGAAGAGCTCCTACAATGAGCAGTTCTTC CASSLPKSSYNEQFF
TRBJ1-4 few TRBD1 TRBV20-1 TGCAGTTCTCGGACAGGGGGAAATGAAAAACTGTTTTTT CSSRTGGNEKLFF
TRBJ2-3 few - TRBV19 TGTGCCAGTAGTCTCCTTCCCCGGGGCACAGATACGCAGTATTTT CASSLLPRGTDTQYF
TRBJ2-2 - - TRBV7-9 TGTGCCAGCAGCAACCGGGCGGCGAACACCGGGGAGCTGTTTTTT CASSNRAANTGELFF
TRBJ2-2 many - TRBV3-1 TGTGCCAGCAGCCGAGGGGGGGAGCTGTTTTTT CASSRGGELFF
TRBJ2-2 - TRBD1 TRBV7-2 TGTGCCAGCAGCTTCGTCGGACAGGGGAACACCGGGGAGCTGTTTTTT CASSFVGQGNTGELFF